This is a list of T cell receptor beta chains from one sample in a study of blood T cell repertoires in COVID-19. Some clones are missing from TCRdb's copy, which holds only in-frame ones; the method was immunoSEQ multiplex PCR. The table has some 120,000 clones, about four fifths seen once. The sample taken for sequencing was peripheral blood. The origin of the receptors is a human donor in a cohort sampled during active COVID-19. Each CDR3 is given with its conserved first and last residue. The order of the fields is CDR3 length, J gene, clone size, V gene, CDR3 protein. A row's size may be missing; if present it is once, few, many or a size class.

length: 17
J: TRBJ2-3
size: -
V: TRBV7-2
CDR3: CASSLFRTSGVTDTQYF

length: 15
J: TRBJ2-3
size: -
V: TRBV7-2
CDR3: CASSLQSGNTDTQYF

length: 14
J: TRBJ1-2
size: -
V: TRBV18
CDR3: CASSLRQGEDGYTF

length: 15
J: TRBJ1-1
size: few
V: TRBV5-1
CDR3: CASSIAGTANTEAFF

length: 13
J: TRBJ1-6
size: -
V: TRBV27
CDR3: CASSLRDNSPLHF

length: 17
J: TRBJ1-2
size: -
V: TRBV7-2
CDR3: CASSLARFKGTEEGYTF

length: 15
J: TRBJ2-3
size: -
V: TRBV5-5
CDR3: CASSSGTPSVDTQYF

length: 13
J: TRBJ2-7
size: -
V: TRBV6-5
CDR3: CASHRYGSYEQYF

length: 16
J: TRBJ1-6
size: -
V: TRBV6-5
CDR3: CASSYTTFSYNSPLHF

length: 16
J: TRBJ2-2
size: -
V: TRBV9
CDR3: CASSVLPGDPTGELFF

length: 15
J: TRBJ1-2
size: -
V: TRBV19
CDR3: CASSMERRTNYGYTF

length: 13
J: TRBJ2-7
size: -
V: TRBV3-1/TRBV3-2
CDR3: CASSHASSYEQYF

length: 11
J: TRBJ1-4
size: -
V: TRBV6-2/TRBV6-3
CDR3: CASSQDEKLFF

length: 12
J: TRBJ1-2
size: once
V: TRBV12-3/TRBV12-4
CDR3: CASSGQFHGYTF

length: 14
J: TRBJ2-7
size: -
V: TRBV10-3
CDR3: CAISVGQGVNEQYF

length: 13
J: TRBJ1-2
size: -
V: TRBV14
CDR3: CASSQSIGYGYTF

length: 14
J: TRBJ1-3
size: -
V: TRBV28
CDR3: CASSFQGRGNTIYF

length: 15
J: TRBJ1-5
size: -
V: TRBV28
CDR3: CASTVKGGGNQPQHF

length: 12
J: TRBJ1-1
size: -
V: TRBV29-1
CDR3: CSVEIGQIVAFF

length: 15
J: TRBJ1-1
size: once
V: TRBV19
CDR3: CASSARATQNTEAFF

length: 16
J: TRBJ2-7
size: -
V: TRBV28
CDR3: CASSLTFPTVTYEQYF

length: 19
J: TRBJ1-6
size: -
V: TRBV27
CDR3: CASSFLTGQESSYNSPLHF

length: 12
J: TRBJ1-5
size: -
V: TRBV6-2/TRBV6-3
CDR3: CASSSGVQPQHF

length: 14
J: TRBJ2-7
size: -
V: TRBV7-2
CDR3: CASSELAGVYEQYF

length: 15
J: TRBJ1-5
size: -
V: TRBV28
CDR3: CASSKQGIRNQPQHF

length: 13
J: TRBJ1-1
size: -
V: TRBV5-1
CDR3: CASSFQLGLEAFF

length: 14
J: TRBJ1-2
size: -
V: TRBV15
CDR3: CATSRDRQGGGYTF

length: 18
J: TRBJ2-3
size: -
V: TRBV7-3
CDR3: CASSLTAGGGLSTDTQYF

length: 16
J: TRBJ2-6
size: -
V: TRBV19
CDR3: CASSRAGSSGANVLTF

length: 13
J: TRBJ1-2
size: once
V: TRBV29-1
CDR3: CSVERSRGYGYTF

length: 15
J: TRBJ2-3
size: -
V: TRBV4-3
CDR3: CASRPGDGGSDTQYF

length: 15
J: TRBJ2-3
size: few
V: TRBV5-4
CDR3: CASSLPGLAGDTQYF

length: 15
J: TRBJ2-3
size: -
V: TRBV5-1
CDR3: CASSFSPSGGDTQYF

length: 15
J: TRBJ1-6
size: -
V: TRBV6-5
CDR3: CASSPPDGGGSPLHF

length: 14
J: TRBJ1-3
size: few
V: TRBV29-1
CDR3: CSVQTGRSGNTIYF

length: 14
J: TRBJ1-5
size: few
V: TRBV6-2/TRBV6-3
CDR3: CASTPQEWDQPQHF

length: 14
J: TRBJ1-1
size: few
V: TRBV11-3
CDR3: CASSPRQGLTEAFF

length: 15
J: TRBJ1-3
size: -
V: TRBV6-6
CDR3: CASSRRDSLGNTIYF

length: 11
J: TRBJ2-7
size: -
V: TRBV7-2
CDR3: CASSLVLEQYF